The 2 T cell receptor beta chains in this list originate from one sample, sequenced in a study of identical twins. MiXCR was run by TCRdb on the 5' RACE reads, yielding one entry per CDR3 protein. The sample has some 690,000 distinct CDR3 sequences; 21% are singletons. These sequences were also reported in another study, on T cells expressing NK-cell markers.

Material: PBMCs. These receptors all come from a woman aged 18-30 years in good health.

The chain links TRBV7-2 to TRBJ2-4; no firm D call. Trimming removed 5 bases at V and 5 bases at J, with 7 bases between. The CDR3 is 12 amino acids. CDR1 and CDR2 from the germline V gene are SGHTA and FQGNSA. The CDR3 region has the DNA TGTGCCAGCAGCCAACTACAAAACATTCAGTACTTC. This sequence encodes CASSQLQNIQYF.

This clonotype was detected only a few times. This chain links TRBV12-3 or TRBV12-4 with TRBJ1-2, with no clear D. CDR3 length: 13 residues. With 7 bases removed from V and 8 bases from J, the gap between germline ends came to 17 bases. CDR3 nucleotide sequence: TGTGCCAGCACCCCGATCGGGTATCAGGGCTACACCTTC. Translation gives CASTPIGYQGYTF.